A single sample gave rise to the 5 T cell receptor beta chains below, sequenced in a study of regulatory T cells in long-lasting Graves disease. Time point reported: newly diagnosed GD, antithyroid drugs for less than 3 months. RNA from PBMCs was the source of the TCR library. For TCR beta, libraries came from iRepertoire HTBI primers and Arm-PCR of CDR3 regions. TCRdb fed the multiplex PCR reads into MiXCR, producing one record per CDR3 protein. The top ten clones hold about 14% of a sample with under 250,000 distinct CDR3 sequences, around 20% of them seen once. The specimen comprised peripheral blood mononuclear cells (PBMCs), sampled at new diagnosis, from a patient treated with antithyroid drugs. The receptor source for this set is a female donor with Graves disease.

In regard to this clonotype: A much larger clone differs by one base, so this may be a read error. V and J are TRBV18 and TRBJ1-5; 7 bases match TRBD1. This CDR3 spans 15 amino acids. Looked up from germline, CDR1 is KGHSH and CDR2 is LQKENI. CDR3 in amino acids: CVSSPPNRGLQPQHF. For the CDR3, the DNA is TGTGTCAGCTCACCACCAAACAGGGGACTTCAGCCCCAGCATTTT.

The sample holds many counts of this clonotype. The rearrangement links TRBV7-9 to TRBJ1-2, with TRBD1 identical over 8 bases. J was trimmed by 7 bases and V by 5 bases; bases with no gene match: 3. CDR1 is SEHNR, CDR2 FQNEAQ, per germline (reference sequence). The CDR3 consists of 12 residues. CDR3 sequence reads: CASSADRAGYTF. The CDR3 coding sequence is TGTGCCAGCAGCGCGGACAGGGCTGGCTACACCTTC.

This chain connects TRBV6-9 to TRBJ2-3, with TRBD1 matching over 9 bases. V gave up 3 bases and J gave up 14 bases; unmatched junction bases: 3. This CDR3 is 11 amino acids long. From germline, CDR1 is MNHGY and CDR2 SVAAGI. DNA of the CDR3: TGTGCCAGCAGTTACGGGGGACAGGGGTATTTT. Translation gives CASSYGGQGYF.

There are many counts of this clonotype. This chain uses TRBV11-2 with TRBJ2-2; 7 bases are a match to TRBD1. CDR1 is SGHAT, CDR2 FQNNGV, per germline. V was clipped by 10 bases and J by 1 base; unmatched bases: 9. The CDR3 has 15 amino acids. The CDR3 DNA is TGTGCCACACTAAAGGGGGCCGGGAACACCGGGGAGCTGTTTTTT. This encodes CATLKGAGNTGELFF.

This clonotype showed up many times. This sequence joins TRBV7-2 and TRBJ2-7; D is unresolved. CDR3 length equals 14 residues. CDR1 is SGHTA, CDR2 FQGNSA, per germline. V was cut by 4 bases and J by 6 bases, with 16 bases left in between. Here the CDR3 reads CASSSPRGSSEQYF. The CDR3 DNA reads TGTGCCAGCAGCTCCCCCCGCGGCAGCTCCGAGCAGTACTTC.